The rows below give T cell receptor beta chains drawn from one sample of a study of T cells expressing NK-cell markers. TCRdb re-called the 5' RACE reads and catalogs CDR3 proteins one per entry, DNA excluded. Its listing shows hundreds of thousands of distinct CDR3 sequences. Specimen: blood T cells: a sorted CD56 or NKG2C T cell subset, CD4+ or CD8+ T cells, or bulk PBMC T cells (not recorded which). The receptors originated from a man younger than 35 in good health. CDR3s include the opening cysteine and the closing phenylalanine or tryptophan.

TRBV7-9,TRBJ2-1,CASRDRTSGRIGEQFF
TRBV9,TRBJ2-6,CASSVVGTGSRSGANVLTF
TRBV9,TRBJ1-1,CASRPRSRNTEAFF
TRBV30,TRBJ2-1,CAWSVSLSREQFF
TRBV5-1,TRBJ2-1,CASSLDDRVGGSSYNEQFF
TRBV29-1,TRBJ2-1,CSVEPTNYNEQFF
TRBV5-1,TRBJ2-2,CASSSRQGHTGELFF
TRBV20-1,TRBJ2-7,CSAREGLTLGSEQYF
TRBV7-9,TRBJ1-2,CASSQEGRGGYTF
TRBV7-9,TRBJ2-7,CASSSPAGYEQYF
TRBV25-1,TRBJ2-1,CASSEQDYRYNEQFF
TRBV5-1,TRBJ1-2,CASSSGQGAGYTF
TRBV6-1,TRBJ2-4,CASSRDRVGNIQYF
TRBV10-3,TRBJ1-1,CAISANRVLNTEAFF
TRBV4-2,TRBJ2-4,CASSQGEMNIQYF
TRBV6-5,TRBJ2-1,CASSYEGANEQFF
TRBV27,TRBJ2-3,CASSPKRGGSTDTQYF
TRBV12-3/TRBV12-4,TRBJ1-5,CASIRGQGITSNQPQHF
TRBV28,TRBJ2-1,CASTPIWSGRSYNEQFF
TRBV20-1,TRBJ1-1,CSARSGPTEAFF
TRBV5-1,TRBJ2-7,CASSFRPRTYEQYF
TRBV10-3,TRBJ2-1,CAISSGPIYNEQFF
TRBV10-3,TRBJ1-5,CATRQGVSNQPQHF
TRBV5-1,TRBJ1-1,CASSLGDWKNTEAFF
TRBV18,TRBJ1-2,CASRKTEHYGYTF
TRBV24-1,TRBJ2-1,CATSDFGEQFF
TRBV7-8,TRBJ2-3,CASSRQGTSTDTQYF
TRBV29-1,TRBJ1-2,CSARDSYGYTF